The 12 T cell receptor beta chains in this list originate from one sample, sequenced in a study of blood T cell repertoires in COVID-19. The method was immunoSEQ multiplex PCR; TCRdb's version includes in-frame clones alone and lacks a portion of them. The sample yields 170,000 or so clones, roughly 78% seen once. The sequencing sample was made of peripheral blood. The receptors derive from a man between 65 and 85 years old with active or convalescent COVID-19.

The J gene is TRBJ2-3, the V gene TRBV6-2 or TRBV6-3; D is perhaps TRBD2 (7 bases). Germline CDR1 and CDR2: MNHEY and SVGEGT. This CDR3 has 16 residues. Deletions cut 6 bases from V and 3 bases from J, with 19 bases between. The CDR3: CASSPLRGRETDTQYF. The CDR3 DNA sequence: TGTGCCAGCAGCCCCCTTCGGGGGCGGGAGACAGATACGCAGTATTTT.

The chain has TRBV5-5 and TRBJ1-2, with D tentatively TRBD1 (6 bases). The CDR3 is 14 amino acids. The germline gives CDR1 SGHKS, CDR2 YYEKEE (reference sequence). Trimming took 3 bases from V and 1 from J, leaving 10 bases between them. The CDR3 loop is CASSSGTLNYGYTF. The CDR3 nucleotides are TGTGCCAGCAGCTCCGGGACACTTAACTATGGCTACACCTTC.

The rearrangement uses TRBV6-2 or TRBV6-3 and TRBJ2-1; TRBD2 is a possible D gene (6 bases). Looked up from germline, CDR1 is MNHEY and CDR2 is SVGEGT. V lost 2 bases to trimming and J lost 3 bases, with 20 bases between them. The CDR3 extends over 18 amino acids. CDR3 residues: CASSYLGWEDALYNEQFF. The CDR3 bases are TGTGCCAGCAGTTACCTCGGGTGGGAGGACGCTCTCTACAATGAGCAGTTCTTC.

This rearrangement joins TRBV3-1 (or the pseudogene TRBV3-2) to TRBJ2-2; TRBD2 matches 10 bases. With 2 bases clipped from V and 4 bases from J, the junction kept 1 base outside the gene matches. This CDR3 has 15 residues. The germline CDR1 and CDR2 sequences are LGHDT and YNNKEL (reference sequence). DNA of the CDR3: TGTGCCAGCAGCCAAAGCGGGGGGGGCACCGGGGAGCTGTTTTTT. This codes for CASSQSGGGTGELFF.

The chain carries TRBV7-2 and TRBJ2-4; 9 positions match TRBD2. The CDR3 length is 15 residues. Germline CDR1 reads SGHTA; CDR2 reads FQGNSA. The ends lost 1 base at V and 7 bases at J; junction bases unmatched: 5. The CDR3 protein is CASSLVSLAGNIQYF. CDR3 DNA sequence: TGTGCCAGCAGCTTAGTATCCCTAGCGGGGAACATTCAGTACTTC.

V and J are TRBV6-2 or TRBV6-3 and TRBJ2-6; D may be TRBD2 (5 bases). CDR1 is MNHEY, CDR2 SVGEGT, per germline. V was cut by 6 bases and J by 1 base, with 10 bases left in between. This CDR3 contains 15 residues. CDR3 bases: TGTGCCAGCAGCCGTAGCGTATCTGGGGCCAACGTCCTGACTTTC. It yields the protein CASSRSVSGANVLTF.

The chain combines TRBV18 with TRBJ1-6; D is ambiguous. The ends were cut back, 1 base at V and 6 bases at J, with 4 bases in the middle. Looked up from germline, CDR1 is KGHSH and CDR2 is LQKENI. The CDR3 covers 13 residues. Here the CDR3 reads CASSPHLNSPLHF. CDR3 bases: TGTGCCAGCTCACCACATCTTAATTCACCCCTCCACTTT.

This clone occurred once. Other DNA sequences in this sample translate to the same CDR3. V and J are TRBV11-2 and TRBJ1-1; D unclear. CDR3 length equals 12 residues. V shed 0 bases and J shed 4 bases, with 3 bases lying between them. Germline V CDR1 and CDR2: SGHAT, FQNNGV. The CDR3 is CASSLDSTEAFF. The CDR3 DNA reads TGTGCCAGCAGCTTAGACAGCACTGAAGCTTTCTTT.

The rearrangement links TRBV6-5 to TRBJ2-1; TRBD1 matches 9 bases. V shed 2 bases, J shed 5 bases, and the junction held 4 bases outside the gene matches. The germline CDR1 and CDR2 sequences are MNHEY and SVGAGI. The CDR3 runs 15 residues. The CDR3 DNA reads as TGTGCCAGCAGTTACCAGAGACAGGGGGACAATGAGCAGTTCTTC. The encoded protein is CASSYQRQGDNEQFF.

The chain uses TRBV5-8 and TRBJ2-1, with 7 bases aligning to TRBD1. This CDR3 contains 15 residues. Germline CDR1 and CDR2: SGHTS and YDEGEE. The V and J ends lost 4 bases and 2 bases, in that order; junction bases with no gene match: 6. The CDR3 region has the DNA TGTGCCAGCAGCCAGGGACAGCCGACCTACAATGAGCAGTTCTTC. This translates into CASSQGQPTYNEQFF. The full variable domain, completed using reference TRBV5-8 and TRBJ2-1, is EAGVTQSPTHLIKTRGQQATLRCSPISGHTSVYWYQQALGLGLQFLLWYDEGEERNRGNFPPRFSGRQFPNYSSELNVNALELEDSALYLCASSQGQPTYNEQFFGPGTRLTVL.

The chain couples TRBV5-8 to TRBJ1-5, with D hard to call. Germline V lookup: CDR1 SGHTS, CDR2 YDEGEE. CDR3 length: 15 amino acids. Trimming took 1 base from V and 1 from J, leaving 9 bases between them. The CDR3 region is CASSLWERSNQPQHF. Written as DNA, the CDR3 is TGTGCCAGCAGCTTGTGGGAGAGGAGCAATCAGCCCCAGCATTTT.

This chain connects TRBV15 to TRBJ2-7; 7 nucleotides agree with TRBD1. The CDR3 extends over 15 amino acids. V was clipped by 0 bases and J by 4 bases; unmatched bases: 6. Per the germline V gene, CDR1 is LNHNV and CDR2 is YYDKDF (reference sequence). This CDR3 reads CATSRDLGGGYEQYF. The CDR3 nucleotides are TGTGCCACCAGCAGAGATTTAGGGGGCGGATACGAGCAGTACTTC.